This T cell receptor beta chain was retrieved from a study of regulatory T cells in long-lasting Graves disease. The V and J ends lost 2 bases and 4 bases, in that order; junction bases with no gene match: 5. CDR1 and CDR2 (germline): SGDLS, YYNGEE. The CDR3 covers 16 residues. Described time point: newly diagnosed GD, antithyroid drugs for less than 3 months. TCR sequences were obtained from RNA taken from PBMCs. CDR3 regions were amplified by Arm-PCR using iRepertoire HTBI primers to build TCR beta libraries. One entry per CDR3 protein results from TCRdb running MiXCR on the multiplex PCR reads. The sample lists 450,000 to 700,000 distinct CDR3 sequences; around an eighth were seen once. The sample was also reused in another study, on T cells in Graves' hyperthyroidism and ophthalmopathy.

This chain joins TRBV9 and TRBJ2-1; TRBD2 matches at 11 bases. This TCR derives from a man aged 30 to 39 with Graves disease. The material was peripheral blood mononuclear cells (PBMCs), obtained at new diagnosis, from a patient treated with antithyroid drugs. The CDR3: CASSVPTSGGYNEQFF. The CDR3 DNA reads as TGTGCCAGCAGCGTCCCCACTAGCGGGGGATACAATGAGCAGTTCTTC.